This T cell receptor (beta chain) is from a study of blood T cells in healthy people across ages. For the second PCR, which ran for about 7 to 12 cycles, a sample-barcoded 5' primer and a J-beta primer mix were used. Each CDR3 protein gets one entry after TCRdb re-called the 5' RACE reads with MiXCR. This table holds more than 900,000 distinct CDR3 sequences, approximately 25% found once. The CDR3 runs to 13 residues. The V gene's germline CDR1 is SNHLY and CDR2 FYNNEI. This clonotype has only a few counts. These sequences were also reported in another study, on T cells of mothers and their children.

The sequence derives from a girl aged 2 to 10 in good health. The gene calls are TRBV2 and TRBJ2-5; a weak D match, TRBD2 (6 bases). The DNA end is a closer match to TRBJ2-7, so the J assignment may be wrong. The sequenced sample was blood. CDR3 DNA sequence: TGTGCCAGCCGGGCGGGGACCTCCTACGAGCAGTACTTC. This gives the protein CASRAGTSYEQYF.